What follows are 8 T cell receptor beta chains derived from one specimen sequenced in a study of shared clonotypes between healthy human individuals. The data were produced by immunoSEQ multiplex PCR, yet TCRdb's version contains in-frame clones alone and is incomplete. The profile shows around 2.3 million clones, under 97% of them singletons. Sequencing was done on a sample of naive CD4+ T cells sorted from blood. As to subset: CD45RA+ positively selected. Receptors were obtained from a man aged 18 to 30 in good health.

The chain recombines TRBV25-1 with TRBJ2-5; perhaps TRBD2 as D (6 bases). In germline, CDR1 is MGHDK, CDR2 SYGVNS. V dropped 5 bases and J dropped 5 bases, with 18 bases sitting between them. This CDR3 spans 15 amino acids. CDR3 DNA: TGTGCCAGCAGTTTCTCGACTAGACGGGCGGAGACCCAGTACTTC. Translation gives CASSFSTRRAETQYF. Together with reference TRBV25-1 and TRBJ2-5, the CDR3 gives the full variable domain: EADIYQTPRYLVIGTGKKITLECSQTMGHDKMYWYQQDPGMELHLIHYSYGVNSTEKGDLSSESTVSRIRTEHFPLTLESARPSHTSQYLCASSFSTRRAETQYFGPGTRLLVL.

With respect to this clone: This sample also contains other DNA sequences that code for the same CDR3. This chain connects TRBV5-4 to TRBJ2-7, with 9 bases matching TRBD2. Germline CDR1 reads SGHNT; CDR2 reads YYREEE (reference sequence). V gave up 0 bases and J gave up 1 base; unmatched junction bases: 2. This CDR3 contains 15 residues. CDR3 protein: CASSLGLAGSYEQYF. The CDR3 DNA reads as TGTGCCAGCAGCTTGGGGCTAGCGGGGTCCTACGAGCAGTACTTC.

J is TRBJ2-7 and V is TRBV10-1; 8 nucleotides align to TRBD2. This CDR3 contains 13 residues. The trim removed 5 bases at V and 2 bases at J, leaving 2 bases unmatched. Germline CDR1 is WNHNN and CDR2 is SYGVQD (reference sequence). CDR3 coding DNA: TGCGCCAGCAGTAGCGGGGGAACCTACGAGCAGTACTTC. It translates to CASSSGGTYEQYF.

V and J are TRBV7-9 and TRBJ2-7, with a weak D call TRBD1 (7 bases). The CDR3 consists of 17 residues. The V and J ends lost 5 bases and 2 bases respectively, with 22 bases between them. Germline assignment: CDR1 SEHNR and CDR2 FQNEAQ (reference sequence). The CDR3 reads CASSKGGRDRDPYEQYF. As DNA, the CDR3 is TGTGCCAGCAGCAAGGGGGGTCGGGACAGAGACCCCTACGAGCAGTACTTC. The whole variable domain, filled in from reference TRBV7-9 and TRBJ2-7, reads DTGVSQNPRHKITKRGQNVTFRCDPISEHNRLYWYRQTLGQGPEFLTYFQNEAQLEKSRLLSDRFSAERPKGSFSTLEIQRTEQGDSAMYLCASSKGGRDRDPYEQYFGPGTRLTVT.

This clone showed up just once. The rearrangement links TRBV9 to TRBJ2-3; 9 bases fit TRBD2. This CDR3 is built from 15 residues. Germline assignment: CDR1 SGDLS and CDR2 YYNGEE. The J segment lost 0 bases and the V segment lost 6 bases, leaving 5 bases of the junction unmatched. CDR3 residues: CASTGTSTSTDTQYF. DNA for the CDR3: TGTGCCAGCACCGGGACTAGCACTAGCACAGATACGCAGTATTTT.

This chain joins TRBV29-1 and TRBJ1-1; D is possibly TRBD1 (6 bases). Trimming took 5 bases from V and 3 from J, leaving 10 bases between them. Germline V CDR1 and CDR2: SQVTM, ANQGSEA. The CDR3 consists of 12 residues. The CDR3 here is CSVLQGDTEAFF. The CDR3 nucleotides are TGCAGCGTTCTACAGGGTGACACTGAAGCTTTCTTT.

The chain recombines TRBV6-5 with TRBJ1-5, with a weak D call TRBD1 (6 bases). Germline CDR1 reads MNHEY; CDR2 reads SVGAGI. V gave up 2 bases and J gave up 6 bases, with 11 bases separating them. This CDR3 region has 14 residues. The CDR3 DNA reads TGTGCCAGCAGTTACAGTCAGGGGCTTCAGCCCCAGCATTTT. Translating it yields CASSYSQGLQPQHF.

This clone was counted a single time. Different DNA sequences within this sample yield the same CDR3. The chain uses TRBV7-2 and TRBJ2-7, with 7 bases lining up with TRBD2. Germline-derived CDR1 and CDR2 are SGHTA and FQGNSA. The CDR3 sequence is 15 residues long. After removal of 5 bases from V and 0 bases from J, the junction contained 7 bases not matched to a gene. The CDR3 here is CASSPQGGSSYEQYF. DNA for the CDR3: TGTGCCAGCAGCCCTCAGGGCGGGAGCTCCTACGAGCAGTACTTC.